The sequence of this T cell receptor beta chain was determined in a study of shared clonotypes between healthy human individuals (dated by TCRdb to the early 2020s). Some background on the complete study: The cohort comprised a couple of women and a few men aged 18 to 49 years. For each donor, CD4 naive and CD4 memory were each run on three plates, CD8 naive on two plates, and CD8 memory on one plate. The study deeply sequenced blood TCR repertoires of five healthy adults to estimate repertoire size and the extent of clonotype sharing between individuals. Different laboratories and diverse techniques were used to prepare libraries and sequence TCR repertoires, to increase sequencing depth and limit assay-specific biases. Between about 0.9 and 8.9 billion PBMCs per donor were obtained by leukapheresis.

CD8 naive samples consisted of CD45RO-negative cells that were positively selected for CCR7, yielding a CD45RA+CCR7+ population without TemRA cells. The donors were healthy, HIV-negative adults with no recently reported acute infections or vaccinations. Every donor was a Caucasian adult residing in Nashville, Tennessee, USA. After blood collection by leukapheresis, PBMCs were isolated using Ficoll-Histopaque density gradient centrifugation and then cryopreserved in the vapor phase of liquid nitrogen. Analytical flow cytometry was used to check the purity and quantity of each magnetically sorted T cell population. Genomic DNA was isolated from every sorted fraction and measured by UV absorbance on a Nanodrop 2000c. V is pared back by 5 bases and J by 0 bases, with 11 bases lying between the germline termini. Counted from cysteine to phenylalanine, this CDR3 has 14 amino acids. Of all the DNA, just the CDR3 is kept, 42 bases in frame from base 1. Taken from the germline V gene (reference sequence), the CDR1 and CDR2 loops are MNHEY and SMNVEV.

Comments on this clone: The clone's antigen remains unknown. No much larger clone exists at a distance of one base, and base qualities are not known.

General findings and caveats noted by the study authors: Sampling was restricted to blood, and TCR repertoires in tissues likely differ from the TCR repertoires found in blood. Estimated clonotype richness was generally larger for naive than for memory subsets. Clonotypes shared by all four sorted-subset donors showed higher generation probabilities than non-shared clonotypes. When a handful of donors were compared, the shared fraction of clonotypes was 5% to 6.5% for naive CD4, more than 3% for naive CD8, 2% to 2.5% for memory CD4, and less than 0.5% for memory CD8. Pairwise subsampling indicated that sequencing depth was expected to affect the degree of clonotype sharing among donors. Because the study included only a small number of donors, the genetic and exposure-history diversity represented was limited. Even with the large sequencing depth, rarefaction of the sorted-subset datasets indicated that sequencing was incomplete.

Using the deep immunoSEQ assay, multiplex PCR amplified TCR CDR3 regions from genomic DNA. Extracted genomic DNA from each cell subset was spread evenly across all wells of several immunoSEQ 96-well plates, with each plate serving as a replicate. For sorted subsets, 150 to 200 ng genomic DNA, equal to about 30,000 T cell genomes, was loaded into each replicate PCR. Purified libraries were quantified with a Qubit 3.0 fluorometer, sized on a Bioanalyzer 2100, and re-quantified with the KAPA Library Quantification kit. Every immunoSEQ 96-well plate was sequenced on a separate single-read 150-cycle Illumina NextSeq 550 flow cell. In the original analysis: Because the immunoSEQ output held only junctional sequences and lacked quality scores, the filtering could not match the filtering applied to full-length reads. To assign V/J genes and CDR3, sequences were annotated against IMGT germline references using PyIR, a Python wrapper for IgBLAST v1.9. Reads were removed for weak V/J assignments (E-value above 1e-6), missing CDR3, stop codons, out-of-frame junctions, or ambiguous translated residues. V3J clonotypes were defined by identical inferred V gene, J gene, and CDR3 amino acid sequence. The percentage overlap between two repertoires was calculated by dividing the number of shared unique clonotypes by the size of the smaller repertoire. Richness of each repertoire was evaluated using RTK rarefaction, the Chao1 estimator, and Recon v2.1 estimates of unobserved clonotypes. Generation probabilities for all TCRbeta clonotypes obtained by the gDNA method from several donors were computed using OLGA. TCRdb retrieved this table from immuneACCESS and kept in-frame rearrangements only. Not all clones are present; in checked studies, unresolved V genes account for under half, and no reason is known for the remainder. The V and J calls and the clone size are those of that table, but D and trimming were determined from the DNA. The sample data list approximately 2,200,000 clones, and more than 85% of these were observed just once. Under 2% of the sample is held by the ten biggest clonotypes.

This TCR was recovered from a man aged 18 to 30 in good health. Some clones in this sample may be carry-over from other donors' samples. Sequencing input: naive CD8+ T cells from PBMCs. The sample's cell subset or site label is to be understood as: CD45RA+CCR7+. Recombination linked TRBV27 to TRBJ2-7, with the D segment identity uncertain. The bases are TGTGCCAGCAGTGGGCGTGACCACTCCTACGAGCAGTACTTC. Its product reads: CASSGRDHSYEQYF.